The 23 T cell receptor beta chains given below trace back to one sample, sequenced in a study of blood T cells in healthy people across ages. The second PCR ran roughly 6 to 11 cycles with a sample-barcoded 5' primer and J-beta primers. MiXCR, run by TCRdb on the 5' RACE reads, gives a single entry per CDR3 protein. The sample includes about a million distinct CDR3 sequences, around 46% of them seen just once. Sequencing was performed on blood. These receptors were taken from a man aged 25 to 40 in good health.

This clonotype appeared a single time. Here the CDR3 DNA reads TGTGCCCTCCCAGGCGGGGCATGGGGCAGGGTAGATACGCAGTATTTT. This encodes CALPGGAWGRVDTQYF. This chain uses TRBV2 with TRBJ2-3, with D possibly TRBD2 on 6 matching bases. Trimming pared 11 bases from V and 5 bases from J, leaving 26 bases between. The length of the CDR3 is 16 residues. CDR1 and CDR2 from the germline V gene are SNHLY and FYNNEI.

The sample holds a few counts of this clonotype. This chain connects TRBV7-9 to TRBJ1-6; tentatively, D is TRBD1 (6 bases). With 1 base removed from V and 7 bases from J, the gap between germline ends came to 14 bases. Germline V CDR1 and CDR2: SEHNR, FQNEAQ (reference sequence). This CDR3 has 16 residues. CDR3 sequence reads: CASSLGGGMKNSPLHF. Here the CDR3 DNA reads TGTGCCAGCAGCTTAGGAGGGGGGATGAAGAATTCACCCCTCCACTTT.

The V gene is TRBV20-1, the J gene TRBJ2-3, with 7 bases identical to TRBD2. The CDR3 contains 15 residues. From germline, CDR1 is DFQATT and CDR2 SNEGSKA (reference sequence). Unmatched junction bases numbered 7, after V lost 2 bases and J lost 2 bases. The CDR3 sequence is CSARTTGGNTDTQYF. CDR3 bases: TGCAGTGCTAGAACAACGGGGGGAAACACAGATACGCAGTATTTT.

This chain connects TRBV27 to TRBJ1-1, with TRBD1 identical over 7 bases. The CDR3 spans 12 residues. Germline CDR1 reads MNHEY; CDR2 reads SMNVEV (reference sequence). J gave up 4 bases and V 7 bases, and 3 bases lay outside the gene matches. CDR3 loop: CASKTGSTEAFF. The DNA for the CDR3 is TGTGCCAGCAAGACAGGGAGCACTGAAGCTTTCTTT.

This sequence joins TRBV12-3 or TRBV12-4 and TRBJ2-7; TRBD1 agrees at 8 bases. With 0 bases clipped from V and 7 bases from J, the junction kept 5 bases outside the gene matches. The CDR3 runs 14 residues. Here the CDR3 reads CASSLAQGAWEQYF. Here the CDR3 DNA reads TGTGCCAGCAGTTTAGCCCAGGGGGCGTGGGAGCAGTACTTC.

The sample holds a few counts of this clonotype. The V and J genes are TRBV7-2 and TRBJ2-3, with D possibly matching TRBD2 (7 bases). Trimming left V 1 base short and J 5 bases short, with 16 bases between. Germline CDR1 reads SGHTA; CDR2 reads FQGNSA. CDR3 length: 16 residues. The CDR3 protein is CASSLVGGAGKDTQYF. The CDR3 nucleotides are TGTGCCAGCAGCTTAGTGGGGGGGGCGGGAAAAGATACGCAGTATTTT. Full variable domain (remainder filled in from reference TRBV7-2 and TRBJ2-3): GAGVSQSPSNKVTEKGKDVELRCDPISGHTALYWYRQSLGQGLEFLIYFQGNSAPDKSGLPSDRFSAERTGGSVSTLTIQRTQQEDSAVYLCASSLVGGAGKDTQYFGPGTRLTVL.

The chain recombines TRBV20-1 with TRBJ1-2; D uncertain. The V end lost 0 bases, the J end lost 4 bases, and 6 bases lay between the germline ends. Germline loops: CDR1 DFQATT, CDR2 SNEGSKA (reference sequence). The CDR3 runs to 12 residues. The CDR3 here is CSARDLSYGYTF. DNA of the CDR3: TGCAGTGCTAGAGATCTGAGCTATGGCTACACCTTC.

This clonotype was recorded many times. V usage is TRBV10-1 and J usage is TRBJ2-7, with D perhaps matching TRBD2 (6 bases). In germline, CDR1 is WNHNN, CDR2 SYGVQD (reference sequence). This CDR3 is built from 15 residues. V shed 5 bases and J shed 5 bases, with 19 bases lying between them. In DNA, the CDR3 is TGCGCCAGCAGTCCTCTAGGGGAGGAGGCGGACGAGCAGTACTTC. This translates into CASSPLGEEADEQYF.

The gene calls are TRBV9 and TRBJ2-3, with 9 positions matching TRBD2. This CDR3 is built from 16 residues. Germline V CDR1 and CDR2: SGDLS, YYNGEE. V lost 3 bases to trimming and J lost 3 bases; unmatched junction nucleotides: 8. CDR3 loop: CASSAGTSWGTDTQYF. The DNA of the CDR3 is TGTGCCAGCAGCGCCGGGACTAGCTGGGGGACAGATACGCAGTATTTT.

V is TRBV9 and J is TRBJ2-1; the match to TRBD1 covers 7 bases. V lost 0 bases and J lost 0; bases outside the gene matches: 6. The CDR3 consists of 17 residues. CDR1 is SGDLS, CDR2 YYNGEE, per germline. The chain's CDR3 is CASSVGGRDSSYNEQFF. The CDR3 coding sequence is TGTGCCAGCAGCGTAGGGGGCAGGGACAGCTCCTACAATGAGCAGTTCTTC.

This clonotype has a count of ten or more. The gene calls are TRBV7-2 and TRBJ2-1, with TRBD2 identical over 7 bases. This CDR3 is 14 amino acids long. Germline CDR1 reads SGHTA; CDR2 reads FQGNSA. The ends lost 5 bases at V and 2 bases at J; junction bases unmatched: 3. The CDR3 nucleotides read TGTGCCAGCAGCGGGCGGGGGACCTACAATGAGCAGTTCTTC. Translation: CASSGRGTYNEQFF.

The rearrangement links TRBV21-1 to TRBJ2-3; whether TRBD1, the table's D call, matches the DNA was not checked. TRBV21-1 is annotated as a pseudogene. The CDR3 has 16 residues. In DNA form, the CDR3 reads TGTGCCAACCAGGGGGGACAGGTTTTTATCACAGATACGCAGTATTTT. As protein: CANQGGQVFITDTQYF.

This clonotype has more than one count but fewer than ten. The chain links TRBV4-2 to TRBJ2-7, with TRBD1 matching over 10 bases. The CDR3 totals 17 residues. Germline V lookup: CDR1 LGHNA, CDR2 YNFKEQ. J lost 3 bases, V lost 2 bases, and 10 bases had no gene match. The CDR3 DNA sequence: TGTGCCAGCAGCCAACCATTTCCGGGACAGGGGATCTACGAGCAGTACTTC. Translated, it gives CASSQPFPGQGIYEQYF.

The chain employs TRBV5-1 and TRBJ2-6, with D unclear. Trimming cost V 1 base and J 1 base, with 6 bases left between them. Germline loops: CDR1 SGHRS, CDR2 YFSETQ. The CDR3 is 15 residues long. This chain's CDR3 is CASSLLASGANVLTF. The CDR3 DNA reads TGCGCCAGCAGCTTGCTGGCATCTGGGGCCAACGTCCTGACTTTC.

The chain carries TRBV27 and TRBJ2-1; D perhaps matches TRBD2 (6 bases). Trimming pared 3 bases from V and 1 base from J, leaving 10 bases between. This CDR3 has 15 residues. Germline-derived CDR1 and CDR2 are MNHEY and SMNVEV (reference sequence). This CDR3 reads CASSFFAGSYNEQFF. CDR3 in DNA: TGTGCCAGCAGTTTTTTTGCGGGGTCCTACAATGAGCAGTTCTTC.

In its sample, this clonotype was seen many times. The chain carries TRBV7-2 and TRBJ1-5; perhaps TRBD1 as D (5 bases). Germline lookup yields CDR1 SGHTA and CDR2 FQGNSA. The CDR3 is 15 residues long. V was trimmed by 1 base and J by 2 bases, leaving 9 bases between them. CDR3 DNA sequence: TGTGCCAGCAGCTTAGAAACAGGCCGCAATCAGCCCCAGCATTTT. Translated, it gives CASSLETGRNQPQHF.

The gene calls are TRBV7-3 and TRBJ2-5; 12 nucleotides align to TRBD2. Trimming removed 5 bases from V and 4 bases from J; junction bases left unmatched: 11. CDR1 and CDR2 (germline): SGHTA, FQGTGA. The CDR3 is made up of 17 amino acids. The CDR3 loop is CASSLGLAGPARETQYF. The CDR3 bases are TGTGCCAGCAGCCTAGGACTAGCGGGGCCTGCTAGAGAGACCCAGTACTTC.

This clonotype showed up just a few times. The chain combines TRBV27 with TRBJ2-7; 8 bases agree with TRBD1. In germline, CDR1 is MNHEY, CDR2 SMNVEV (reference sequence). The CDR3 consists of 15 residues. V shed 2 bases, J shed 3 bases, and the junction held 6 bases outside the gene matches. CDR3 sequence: CASSLRAGGLYEQYF. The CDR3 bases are TGTGCCAGCAGTTTACGGGCAGGGGGCCTCTACGAGCAGTACTTC.

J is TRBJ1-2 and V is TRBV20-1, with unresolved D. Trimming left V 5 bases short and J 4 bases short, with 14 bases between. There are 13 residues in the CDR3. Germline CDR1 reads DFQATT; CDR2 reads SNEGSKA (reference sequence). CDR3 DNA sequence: TGCAGTGCTGCTCTGATCCCTTCCTATGGCTACACCTTC. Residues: CSAALIPSYGYTF.

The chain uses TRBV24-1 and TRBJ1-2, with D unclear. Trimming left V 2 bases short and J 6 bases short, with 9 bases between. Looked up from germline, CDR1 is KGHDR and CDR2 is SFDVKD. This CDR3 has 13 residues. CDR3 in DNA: TGTGCCACCAGTGATTCTACAGTGAATGGCTACACCTTC. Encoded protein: CATSDSTVNGYTF.

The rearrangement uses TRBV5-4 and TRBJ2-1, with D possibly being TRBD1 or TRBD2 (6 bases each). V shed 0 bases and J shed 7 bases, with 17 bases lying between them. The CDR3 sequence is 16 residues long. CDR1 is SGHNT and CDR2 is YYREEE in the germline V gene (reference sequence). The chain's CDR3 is CASSLVTGALGNEQFF. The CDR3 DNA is TGTGCCAGCAGCTTGGTGACGGGGGCCTTAGGAAATGAGCAGTTCTTC.

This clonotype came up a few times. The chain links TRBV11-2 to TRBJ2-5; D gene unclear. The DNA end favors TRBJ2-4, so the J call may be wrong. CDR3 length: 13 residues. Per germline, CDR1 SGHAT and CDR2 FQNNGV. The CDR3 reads CASSLDTINIQYF. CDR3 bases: TGTGCCAGCAGCTTAGACACTATAAACATTCAGTACTTC.

CDR3 coding DNA: TGTGCCAGCAGCCAGGGACTCCGGGGACTAGCGGGATACAATGAGCAGTTCTTC. Translated, it gives CASSQGLRGLAGYNEQFF. This chain joins TRBV4-2 and TRBJ2-1; 13 positions match TRBD2. The germline V gene encodes CDR1 LGHNA and CDR2 YNFKEQ. V gave up 3 bases and J gave up 4 bases; unmatched junction bases: 9. The CDR3 consists of 18 residues.